This T cell receptor (beta chain) stems from a study of Ad26.COV2.S vaccination and SARS-CoV-2 variants. Study-wide background: Donor got 5x10^10 or 1x10^11 viral particles of Ad26.COV2.S.

Sequencing used immunoSEQ multiplex PCR; TCRdb keeps in-frame clones, though not all of them. Of roughly 510,000 clones listed, approximately 88% are singletons. Stated treatment: about 20 received Ad26.COV2.S at low or high dose, single or two shots; about 5 received placebo; per-sample allocation not given. Sampling took place 63 days after the first vaccine or placebo injection. Germline loops: CDR1 SGHAT, CDR2 FQNNGV. This CDR3 comprises 15 residues. Trimming took 2 bases from V and 8 from J, leaving 16 bases between them. Comments on this clone: Antigen: not known.

General study points: It was vaccine recipients, not placebo recipients, who had the higher spike-specific TCR breadth. Comparable non-spike TCR breadth was observed in vaccine and placebo recipients. In TCR breadth and depth analyses, total T cell responses may have been underestimated.

Sample: peripheral blood, taken in a trial of Ad26.COV2.S vaccine versus placebo. The rearrangement uses TRBV11-2 and TRBJ2-1; perhaps TRBD1 as D (7 bases). This sequence originates from a person between 18 and 60 years old who received the Ad26.COV2.S COVID-19 vaccine or a placebo. CDR3 nucleotide sequence: TGTGCCAGCAGCTTACAGGGGGGAGTAGGGGATGAGCAGTTCTTC. Protein product: CASSLQGGVGDEQFF. Drawing the rest from reference TRBV11-2 and TRBJ2-1, the complete variable domain is EAGVAQSPRYKIIEKRQSVAFWCNPISGHATLYWYQQILGQGPKLLIQFQNNGVVDDSQLPKDRFSAERLKGVDSTLKIQPAKLEDSAVYLCASSLQGGVGDEQFFGPGTRLTVL.